The 28 T cell receptor beta chains below were found in one sample sequenced in a study of T cells in Graves' hyperthyroidism and ophthalmopathy. The TCR beta CDR3 regions underwent amplification using RNA transcripts as the source. In the first-round RT-PCR of the TCR CDR3, the HTBI primer set was used. A single record per CDR3 protein comes from TCRdb applying MiXCR to the multiplex PCR reads. The sample holds about 660,000 distinct CDR3 sequences, just under 45% seen once. The sample comprised peripheral blood or thyroid tissue (not recorded which). All receptors come from an adult man with Graves' disease, either hyperthyroidism or ophthalmopathy (not recorded which).

A word on this clonotype: The junction departs from germline at one end; a sequencing error may be responsible. V gene TRBV11-1 combines with J gene TRBJ2-6; tentatively, D is TRBD1 or TRBD2 (5 bases each). Germline CDR1 reads SGHAT; CDR2 reads FQDESV (reference sequence). The CDR3 has 15 residues. CDR3 DNA sequence: TGTGCCAGTAGTTGGGGGTCCCCTGGGGCCAACGCCCTGACTTTC. The encoded protein is CASSWGSPGANALTF.

This rearrangement joins TRBV7-9 to TRBJ1-1; possible D gene TRBD1, 6 bases. Trimming shortened V by 5 bases and J by 4 bases, and 8 bases separated the two germline ends. The CDR3 runs to 12 residues. In germline, CDR1 is SEHNR, CDR2 FQNEAQ (reference sequence). The CDR3 here is CASSRDTTEAFF. The DNA of the CDR3 is TGTGCCAGCAGCCGGGACACCACTGAAGCTTTCTTT.

About this clonotype: The CDR3 end shows no conserved phenylalanine or tryptophan, and so a read error is likely. The DNA is omitted, as the CDR3 cannot be located on it reliably, and the CDR3 follows TCRdb's listing. This CDR3 reads CATSGAGTAY. This chain connects TRBV24-1 to TRBJ1-4; TRBD1, the table's D call, was not compared with the DNA. Ends included, the CDR3 has 10 residues. CDR1 and CDR2 (germline): KGHDR, SFDVKD.

The table lists this clonotype with many counts. The CDR3 sequence is CASSDGPTGRGQPQHF. CDR3 bases: TGTGCCAGCAGTGACGGTCCCACAGGCCGGGGTCAGCCCCAGCATTTT. The chain joins TRBV2 to TRBJ1-5; D is perhaps TRBD1 (5 bases). Per germline, CDR1 SNHLY and CDR2 FYNNEI. CDR3 size: 16 residues. Trimming pared 3 bases from V and 6 bases from J, leaving 18 bases between.

The chain couples TRBV10-3 to TRBJ1-5, with 7 bases identical to TRBD1. The germline gives CDR1 ENHRY, CDR2 SYGVKD. The CDR3 loop spans 15 amino acids. Losses at the gene ends were 4 bases for V and 7 bases for J; bases not matched to a gene: 10. The CDR3 protein is CAISGGTEGGQPQHF. As DNA, the CDR3 is TGTGCCATCAGTGGCGGGACAGAGGGTGGCCAGCCCCAGCATTTT.

At least ten counts were recorded for this clonotype. The chain carries TRBV10-3 and TRBJ1-1; a weak D match, TRBD1 (5 bases). V was cut by 6 bases and J by 11 bases, with 22 bases left in between. Germline-derived CDR1 and CDR2 are ENHRY and SYGVKD. The CDR3 totals 14 residues. The CDR3, as DNA: TGTGCCATCAGCCTAACCGATAGGGGATCGGAGGCTTTCTTT. Amino acid sequence: CAISLTDRGSEAFF.

As regards this clonotype: A read error may explain this, as a much larger clone is one base away. The chain links TRBV10-3 to TRBJ1-1; 7 bases are shared with TRBD1. Per the germline V gene, CDR1 is ENHRY and CDR2 is SYGVKD. Trimming took 6 bases from V and 1 from J; bases not matched to a gene: 2. CDR3 length equals 13 residues. The CDR3 spells CAIRTGRNTEAFF. The DNA for the CDR3 is TGTGCCATCAGGACAGGGAGGAACACTGAAGCTTTCTTT.

J is TRBJ2-7 and V is TRBV7-9, with D tentatively TRBD2 (6 bases). The CDR3 runs 15 residues. CDR1 and CDR2 (germline): SEHNR, FQNEAQ (reference sequence). The V end lost 1 base, the J end lost 5 bases, and 15 bases lay between the germline ends. The CDR3 is CASSLVPRGWNEQYF. The CDR3 DNA reads as TGTGCCAGCAGCTTAGTTCCGCGGGGATGGAACGAGCAGTACTTC.

The chain links TRBV4-1 to TRBJ1-6, with D unresolved. Germline V gene lookup returns CDR1 MGHRA and CDR2 YSYEKL. V was cut by 0 bases and J by 7 bases, with 7 bases left in between. The CDR3 contains 14 residues. This chain's CDR3 is CASSQERWNSPLHF. The CDR3 nucleotides read TGCGCCAGCAGCCAAGAACGTTGGAATTCACCCCTCCACTTT.

This clonotype was counted a few times. The chain uses TRBV20-1 and TRBJ2-2; possible D gene TRBD2, 5 bases. Trimming pared 6 bases from V and 5 bases from J, leaving 10 bases between. The germline CDR1 and CDR2 sequences are DFQATT and SNEGSKA (reference sequence). The CDR3 sequence is 12 residues long. CDR3 protein: CSALPGTGELFF. The CDR3 DNA sequence: TGCAGTGCCCTGCCGGGGACCGGGGAGCTGTTTTTT.

This rearrangement joins TRBV29-1 to TRBJ1-6; D gene uncertain. The CDR3 spans 13 residues. CDR1 is SQVTM, CDR2 ANQGSEA, per germline. Trimming cost V 4 bases and J 6 bases, with 10 bases left between them. The CDR3 spells CSVAVDLNSPLHF. The CDR3 DNA reads as TGCAGCGTTGCCGTCGACCTTAATTCACCCCTCCACTTT.

A remark on this clonotype: At one of its ends the junction is not consistent with the germline gene, which may arise from a read error. The rearrangement joins TRBV29-1 to TRBJ2-2; the D gene is possibly TRBD2 (5 bases). The CDR3 is 11 residues long. The V gene's germline CDR1 is SQVTM and CDR2 ANQGSEA. CDR3 in amino acids: CSVTNTGELSW. The CDR3 region has the DNA TGCAGCGTAACGAACACCGGGGAGCTGTCTTGG.

The gene calls are TRBV20-1 and TRBJ2-7; weak D call: TRBD1 (7 bases). Germline CDR1 reads DFQATT; CDR2 reads SNEGSKA (reference sequence). The germline V and J ends were trimmed by 7 bases and 2 bases, with 21 bases remaining between them. CDR3 length equals 15 residues. The CDR3 DNA follows: TGCAGTGGGAGACAGGGAGGATTTAGTCCCTACGAGCAGTACTTC. Encoded protein: CSGRQGGFSPYEQYF.

In this sample, this clonotype turned up a few times. The rearrangement uses TRBV20-1 and TRBJ1-4; D perhaps matches TRBD1 (5 bases). This CDR3 region has 14 residues. Trimming removed 5 bases from V and 8 bases from J, with 18 bases in between. The germline V gene has CDR1 DFQATT and CDR2 SNEGSKA (reference sequence). The CDR3: CSALPVVGGEKLFF. As DNA, the CDR3 is TGCAGTGCTCTCCCCGTGGTTGGGGGGGAAAAACTGTTTTTT.

The rearrangement uses TRBV27 and TRBJ1-1; D is unclear. This CDR3 contains 14 residues. CDR1 MNHEY and CDR2 SMNVEV come from the germline V gene (reference sequence). Trimming took 0 bases from V and 5 from J, leaving 10 bases between them. The CDR3 DNA follows: TGTGCCAGCAGTTTATCGATCGACGGGACTGAAGCTTTCTTT. It codes for CASSLSIDGTEAFF.

A remark on this clonotype: This clone may be a read error of a much larger clone one base away. This rearrangement joins TRBV7-2 to TRBJ2-6; the D is unclear. The length of the CDR3 is 15 residues. With 2 bases removed from V and 0 bases from J, the gap between germline ends came to 5 bases. From germline, CDR1 is SGHTA and CDR2 FQGNSA. The CDR3 spells CASSLKGSGANVLTF. The CDR3 coding sequence is TGTGCCAGCAGCTTAAAGGGCTCTGGGGCCAACGTCCTGACTTTC.

The chain has TRBV20-1 and TRBJ1-5; D unclear. V was shortened by 6 bases and J by 6 bases, with 18 bases between the two germline ends. The CDR3 consists of 14 residues. From germline, CDR1 is DFQATT and CDR2 SNEGSKA (reference sequence). The CDR3 spells CSAARLGGSQPQHF. CDR3 nucleotide sequence: TGCAGTGCCGCCAGACTTGGAGGGAGTCAGCCCCAGCATTTT.

The V call is TRBV2, the J call TRBJ1-1, with a weak D call TRBD1 (6 bases). V lost 1 base and J lost 10, with 13 bases in between. Germline CDR1 SNHLY, CDR2 FYNNEI. The length of the CDR3 is 13 residues. CDR3 sequence reads: CASSEVGGGLAFF. The CDR3 nucleotides are TGTGCCAGCAGTGAAGTGGGGGGCGGTCTAGCTTTCTTT.

The table lists this clonotype with a count of one. V is TRBV29-1 and J is TRBJ2-6; D is undetermined. Germline loops: CDR1 SQVTM, CDR2 ANQGSEA. Trimming cost V 6 bases and J 11 bases, with 5 bases left between them. The CDR3 spans 9 residues. The CDR3 here is CSVDDVLTF. CDR3 in DNA: TGCAGCGTCGACGACGTCCTGACTTTC.

The chain employs TRBV25-1 and TRBJ1-5; the match to TRBD1 covers 7 bases. V trimming: 5 bases; J trimming: 6 bases; junction bases outside the gene matches: 10. Germline lookup yields CDR1 MGHDK and CDR2 SYGVNS. The CDR3 has 15 residues. CDR3 nucleotide sequence: TGTGCCAGCAGTTTATTCTCCAGGGGGGTTCAGCCCCAGCATTTT. Translating it yields CASSLFSRGVQPQHF.

This clonotype was counted many times. This chain connects TRBV7-2 to TRBJ2-7, with D perhaps matching TRBD1 (5 bases). The V end was cut by 6 bases, the J end by 5 bases, with 11 bases between. The CDR3 loop spans 12 amino acids. Germline CDR1 and CDR2: SGHTA and FQGNSA. The CDR3 reads CASRAQGNEQYF. CDR3 nucleotide sequence: TGTGCCAGCAGGGCCCAGGGAAACGAGCAGTACTTC.

This clonotype was seen just once. The CDR3 here is CASSQVPGQPQHF. The DNA for the CDR3 is TGCGCCAGCAGCCAGGTTCCGGGACAGCCCCAGCATTTT. The V gene is TRBV4-1, the J gene TRBJ1-5; no clear D. The CDR3 has 13 amino acids. Trimming took off 3 bases at V and 7 bases at J, with 10 bases between the two ends. The V gene's germline CDR1 is MGHRA and CDR2 YSYEKL.

CDR3 residues: CSVVRGPYEQYF. In nucleotides, the CDR3 is TGCAGCGTTGTTCGCGGGCCCTACGAGCAGTACTTC. The V call is TRBV29-1, the J call TRBJ2-7; D is possibly TRBD2 (5 bases). Between the trimmed V and J ends, which lost 4 bases and 2 bases, there was a span of 9 bases. This CDR3 is built from 12 residues. Germline CDR1 reads SQVTM; CDR2 reads ANQGSEA.

In this sample, this clonotype turned up a few times. The chain joins TRBV7-9 to TRBJ1-5, with 7 nucleotides matching TRBD1. The junction had 7 bases not matched to a gene; V was cut back by 11 bases and J by 6 bases. The CDR3 sequence is 12 residues long. The germline CDR1 and CDR2 sequences are SEHNR and FQNEAQ (reference sequence). CDR3 protein: CAPDRVGQPQHF. In DNA, the CDR3 is TGTGCCCCAGACAGGGTTGGTCAGCCCCAGCATTTT. Based on the CDR3 plus reference TRBV7-9 and TRBJ1-5, the full variable domain is DTGVSQNPRHKITKRGQNVTFRCDPISEHNRLYWYRQTLGQGPEFLTYFQNEAQLEKSRLLSDRFSAERPKGSFSTLEIQRTEQGDSAMYLCAPDRVGQPQHFGDGTRLSIL.

This clonotype was detected many times. The gene calls are TRBV7-9 and TRBJ2-7; 8 bases line up with TRBD1. The CDR3 totals 15 residues. V lost 4 bases and J lost 1; bases outside the gene matches: 6. Germline lookup yields CDR1 SEHNR and CDR2 FQNEAQ (reference sequence). The CDR3 spells CASSSAGTGSYEQYF. The CDR3 nucleotides are TGTGCCAGCAGCTCCGCCGGGACAGGTTCCTACGAGCAGTACTTC.

In this sample, this clonotype turned up once. This rearrangement joins TRBV15 to TRBJ1-5; 10 bases line up with TRBD1. J gave up 0 bases and V 9 bases, and 5 bases lay outside the gene matches. The CDR3 runs 15 residues. The V gene's germline CDR1 is LNHNV and CDR2 YYDKDF (reference sequence). CDR3 region: CATAGTGDSNQPQHF. The CDR3 DNA reads TGTGCCACAGCCGGGACAGGGGATAGCAATCAGCCCCAGCATTTT.

This clonotype has just a few counts. This sequence joins TRBV15 and TRBJ2-5; 8 bases are shared with TRBD1. Germline CDR1 reads LNHNV; CDR2 reads YYDKDF (reference sequence). The CDR3 has 14 residues. The junction had 9 bases not matched to a gene; V was cut back by 3 bases and J by 9 bases. The CDR3 is CATSRDRVNQPQYF. The CDR3 bases are TGTGCCACCAGCAGGGACAGGGTCAATCAGCCCCAGTACTTC.

This clonotype was seen a handful of times. The CDR3 reads CASSQEGLGGELFF. The CDR3 nucleotides are TGTGCCAGCAGTCAAGAGGGTCTAGGCGGGGAGCTGTTTTTT. The chain joins TRBV6-1 to TRBJ2-2, with a tentative D call TRBD2 (5 bases). The germline V gene has CDR1 MNHNS and CDR2 SASEGT. This CDR3 contains 14 residues. Trimming cost V 5 bases and J 7 bases, with 14 bases left between them.